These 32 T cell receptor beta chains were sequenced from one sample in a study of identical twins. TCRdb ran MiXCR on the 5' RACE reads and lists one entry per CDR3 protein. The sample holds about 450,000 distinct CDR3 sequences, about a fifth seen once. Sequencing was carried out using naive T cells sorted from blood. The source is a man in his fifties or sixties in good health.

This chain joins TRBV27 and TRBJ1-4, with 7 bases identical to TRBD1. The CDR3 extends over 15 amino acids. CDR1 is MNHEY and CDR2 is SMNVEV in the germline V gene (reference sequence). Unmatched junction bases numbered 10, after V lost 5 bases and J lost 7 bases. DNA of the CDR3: TGTGCCAGCAGTACCTCGACAGGGCGTGTTGAAAAACTGTTTTTT. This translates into CASSTSTGRVEKLFF.

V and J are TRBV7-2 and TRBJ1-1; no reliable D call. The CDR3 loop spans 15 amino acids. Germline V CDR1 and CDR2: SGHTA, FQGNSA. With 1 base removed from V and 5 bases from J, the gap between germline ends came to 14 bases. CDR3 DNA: TGTGCCAGCAGCTTAGGTTCGGCAAGACGAACTGAAGCTTTCTTT. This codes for CASSLGSARRTEAFF.

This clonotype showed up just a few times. The chain's CDR3 is CSARGDRVVSPLHF. In nucleotides, the CDR3 is TGCAGTGCTAGAGGTGACAGGGTAGTTTCACCCCTCCACTTT. This chain uses TRBV20-1 with TRBJ1-6; 7 bases align to TRBD1. Looked up from germline, CDR1 is DFQATT and CDR2 is SNEGSKA (reference sequence). The CDR3 loop spans 14 amino acids. V lost 1 base, J lost 9 bases, and 6 bases stayed unmatched.

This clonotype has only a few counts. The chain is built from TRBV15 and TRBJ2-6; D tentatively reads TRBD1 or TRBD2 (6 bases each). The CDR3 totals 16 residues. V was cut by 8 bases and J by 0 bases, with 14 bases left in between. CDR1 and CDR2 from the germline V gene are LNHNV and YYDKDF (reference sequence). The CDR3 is CATRGGLSSGANVLTF. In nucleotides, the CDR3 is TGTGCCACCCGTGGGGGGCTTAGCTCTGGGGCCAACGTCCTGACTTTC.

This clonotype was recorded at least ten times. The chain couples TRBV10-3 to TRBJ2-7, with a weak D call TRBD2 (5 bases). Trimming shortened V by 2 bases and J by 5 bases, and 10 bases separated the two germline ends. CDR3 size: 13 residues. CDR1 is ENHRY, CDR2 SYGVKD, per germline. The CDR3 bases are TGTGCCATCAGTGAGAGCGGTTTGAACGAGCAGTACTTC. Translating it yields CAISESGLNEQYF.

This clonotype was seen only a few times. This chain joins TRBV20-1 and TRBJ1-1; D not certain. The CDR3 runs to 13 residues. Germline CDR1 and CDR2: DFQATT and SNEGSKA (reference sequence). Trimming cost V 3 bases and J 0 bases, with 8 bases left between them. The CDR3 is CSARNGVNTEAFF. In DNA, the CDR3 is TGCAGTGCTAGGAATGGGGTGAACACTGAAGCTTTCTTT.

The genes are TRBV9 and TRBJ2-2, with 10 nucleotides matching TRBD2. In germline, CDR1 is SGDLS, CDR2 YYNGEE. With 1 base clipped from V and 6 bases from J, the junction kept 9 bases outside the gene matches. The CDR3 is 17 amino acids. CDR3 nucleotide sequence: TGTGCCAGCAGCGTATCCGGGACTAGCGTCTGGTCCGGGGAGCTGTTTTTT. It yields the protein CASSVSGTSVWSGELFF. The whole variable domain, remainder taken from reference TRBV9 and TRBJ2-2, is DSGVTQTPKHLITATGQRVTLRCSPRSGDLSVYWYQQSLDQGLQFLIQYYNGEERAKGNILERFSAQQFPDLHSELNLSSLELGDSALYFCASSVSGTSVWSGELFFGEGSRLTVL.

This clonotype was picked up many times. CDR3 sequence: CAIDRGRKDTGELFF. The CDR3 nucleotides are TGTGCCATAGACAGGGGGCGCAAGGACACCGGGGAGCTGTTTTTT. The chain employs TRBV10-3 and TRBJ2-2, with 10 bases fitting TRBD1. The CDR3 consists of 15 residues. In germline, CDR1 is ENHRY, CDR2 SYGVKD. Germline trimming cut 9 bases from V and 3 bases from J; bases unmatched to any gene: 7.

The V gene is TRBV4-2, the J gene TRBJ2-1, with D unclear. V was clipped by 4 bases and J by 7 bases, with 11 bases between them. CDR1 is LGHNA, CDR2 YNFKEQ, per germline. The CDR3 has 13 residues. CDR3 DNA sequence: TGTGCCAGCAGCCCGGCCCTATGGAATGAGCAGTTCTTC. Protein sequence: CASSPALWNEQFF.

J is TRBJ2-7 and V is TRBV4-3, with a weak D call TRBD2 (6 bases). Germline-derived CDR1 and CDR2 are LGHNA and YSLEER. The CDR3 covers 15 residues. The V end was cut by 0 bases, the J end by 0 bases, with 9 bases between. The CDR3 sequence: CASSQDLAVSYEQYF. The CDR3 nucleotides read TGCGCCAGCAGCCAAGACTTAGCGGTCTCCTACGAGCAGTACTTC.

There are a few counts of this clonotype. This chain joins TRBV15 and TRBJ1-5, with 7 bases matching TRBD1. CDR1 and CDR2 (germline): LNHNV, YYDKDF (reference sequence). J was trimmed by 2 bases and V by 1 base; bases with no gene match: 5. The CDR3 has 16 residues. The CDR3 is CATSRAPGQGNQPQHF. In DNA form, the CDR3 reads TGTGCCACCAGCAGAGCTCCCGGACAGGGCAATCAGCCCCAGCATTTT.

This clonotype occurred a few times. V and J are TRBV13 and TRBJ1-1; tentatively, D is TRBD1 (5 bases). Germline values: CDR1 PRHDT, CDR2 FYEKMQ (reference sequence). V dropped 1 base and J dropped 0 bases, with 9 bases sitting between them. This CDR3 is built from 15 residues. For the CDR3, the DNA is TGTGCCAGCAGCTTAGAACTGGACATGAACACTGAAGCTTTCTTT. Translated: CASSLELDMNTEAFF.

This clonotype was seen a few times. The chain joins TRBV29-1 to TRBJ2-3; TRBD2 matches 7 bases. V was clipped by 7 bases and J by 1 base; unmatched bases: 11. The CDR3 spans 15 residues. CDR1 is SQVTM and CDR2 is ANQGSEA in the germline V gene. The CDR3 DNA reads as TGCAGCGGATTCGGACTAGGGTTACGCACAGATACGCAGTATTTT. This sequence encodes CSGFGLGLRTDTQYF.

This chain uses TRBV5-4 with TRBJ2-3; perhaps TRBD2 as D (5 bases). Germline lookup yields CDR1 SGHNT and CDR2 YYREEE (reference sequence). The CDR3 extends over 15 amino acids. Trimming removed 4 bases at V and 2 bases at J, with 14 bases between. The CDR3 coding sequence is TGTGCCAGCAGCCAATGGACTGGTTACACAGATACGCAGTATTTT. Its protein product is CASSQWTGYTDTQYF.

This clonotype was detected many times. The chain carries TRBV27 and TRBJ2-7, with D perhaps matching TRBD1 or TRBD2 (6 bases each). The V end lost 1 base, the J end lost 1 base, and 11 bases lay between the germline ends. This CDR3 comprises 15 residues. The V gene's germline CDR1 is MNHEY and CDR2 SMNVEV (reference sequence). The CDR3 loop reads CASSLFGGGSYEQYF. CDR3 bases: TGTGCCAGCAGTTTATTCGGGGGCGGATCCTACGAGCAGTACTTC.

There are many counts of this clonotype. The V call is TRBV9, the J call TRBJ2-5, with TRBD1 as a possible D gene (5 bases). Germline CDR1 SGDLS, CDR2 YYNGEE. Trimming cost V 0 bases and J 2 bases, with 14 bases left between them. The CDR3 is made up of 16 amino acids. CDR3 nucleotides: TGTGCCAGCAGCGTAGGGGGCCAGGGATTACAAGAGACCCAGTACTTC. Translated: CASSVGGQGLQETQYF.

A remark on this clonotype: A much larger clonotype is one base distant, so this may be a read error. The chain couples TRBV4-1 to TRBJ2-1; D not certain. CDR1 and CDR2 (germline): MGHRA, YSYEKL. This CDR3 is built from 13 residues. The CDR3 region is CASSDRSGDEQSF. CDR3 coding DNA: TGCGCCAGCAGCGACCGAAGTGGAGATGAGCAGTCCTTC.

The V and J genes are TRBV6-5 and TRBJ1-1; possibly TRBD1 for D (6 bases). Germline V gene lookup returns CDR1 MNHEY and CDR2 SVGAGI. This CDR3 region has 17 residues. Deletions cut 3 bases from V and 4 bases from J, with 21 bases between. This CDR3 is CASSYLGAKLGGTEAFF. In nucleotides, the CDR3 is TGTGCCAGCAGTTATTTGGGGGCAAAACTTGGGGGCACTGAAGCTTTCTTT.

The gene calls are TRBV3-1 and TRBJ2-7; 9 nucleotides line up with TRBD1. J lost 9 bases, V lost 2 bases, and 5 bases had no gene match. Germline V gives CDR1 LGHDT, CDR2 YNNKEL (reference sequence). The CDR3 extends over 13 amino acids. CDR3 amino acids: CASSQWTGESQYF. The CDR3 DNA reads TGTGCCAGCAGCCAATGGACAGGGGAATCGCAGTACTTC.

This CDR3 reads CASRPSAGSSYNEQFF. CDR3 in DNA: TGTGCCAGCCGACCAAGTGCGGGTAGCTCCTACAATGAGCAGTTCTTC. The chain has TRBV12-3 or TRBV12-4 and TRBJ2-1, with D perhaps TRBD2 (5 bases). With 8 bases removed from V and 0 bases from J, the gap between germline ends came to 17 bases. This CDR3 has 16 residues.

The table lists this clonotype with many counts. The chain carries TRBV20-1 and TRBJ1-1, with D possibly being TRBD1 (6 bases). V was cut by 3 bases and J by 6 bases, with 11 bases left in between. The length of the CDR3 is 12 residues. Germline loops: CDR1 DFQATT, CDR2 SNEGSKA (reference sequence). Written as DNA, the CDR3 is TGCAGTGCTAGCCGGGGGCAGGCTGAAGCTTTCTTT. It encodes CSASRGQAEAFF.

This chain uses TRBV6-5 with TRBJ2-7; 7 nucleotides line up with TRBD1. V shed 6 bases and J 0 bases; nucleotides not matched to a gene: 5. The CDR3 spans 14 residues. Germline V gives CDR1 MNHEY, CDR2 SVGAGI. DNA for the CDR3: TGTGCCAGCAGATACACAGGGGACTCCTACGAGCAGTACTTC. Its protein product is CASRYTGDSYEQYF.

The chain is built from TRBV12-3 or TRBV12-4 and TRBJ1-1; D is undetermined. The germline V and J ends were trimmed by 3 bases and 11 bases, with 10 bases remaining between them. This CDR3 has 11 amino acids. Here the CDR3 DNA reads TGTGCCAGCAGTTTGGGCCGCGCGGCTTTCTTT. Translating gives CASSLGRAAFF.

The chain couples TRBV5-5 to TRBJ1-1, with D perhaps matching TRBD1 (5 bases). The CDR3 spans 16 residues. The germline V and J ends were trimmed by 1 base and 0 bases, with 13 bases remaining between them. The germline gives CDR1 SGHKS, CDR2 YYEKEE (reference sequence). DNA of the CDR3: TGTGCCAGCAGCTTGACAGGCCTCCCCATGAACACTGAAGCTTTCTTT. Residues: CASSLTGLPMNTEAFF.

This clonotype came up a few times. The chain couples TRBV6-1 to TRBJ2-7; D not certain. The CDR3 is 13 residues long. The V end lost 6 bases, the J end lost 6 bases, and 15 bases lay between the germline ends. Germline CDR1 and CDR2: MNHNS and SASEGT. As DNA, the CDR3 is TGTGCCAGCAGCCTGACACGGTACTCCGAGCAGTACTTC. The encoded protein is CASSLTRYSEQYF.

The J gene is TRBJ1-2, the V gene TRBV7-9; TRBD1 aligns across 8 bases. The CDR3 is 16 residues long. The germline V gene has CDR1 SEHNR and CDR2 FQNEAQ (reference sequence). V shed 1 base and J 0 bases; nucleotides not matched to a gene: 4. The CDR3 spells CASSLEGQGANYGYTF. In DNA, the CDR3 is TGTGCCAGCAGCTTAGAAGGACAGGGAGCTAACTATGGCTACACCTTC.

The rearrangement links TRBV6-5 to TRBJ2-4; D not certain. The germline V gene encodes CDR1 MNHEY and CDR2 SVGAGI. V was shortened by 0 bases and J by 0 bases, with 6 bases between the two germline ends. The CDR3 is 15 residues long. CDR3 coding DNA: TGTGCCAGCAGTTACTCGATGGAAGCCAAAAACATTCAGTACTTC. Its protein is CASSYSMEAKNIQYF.

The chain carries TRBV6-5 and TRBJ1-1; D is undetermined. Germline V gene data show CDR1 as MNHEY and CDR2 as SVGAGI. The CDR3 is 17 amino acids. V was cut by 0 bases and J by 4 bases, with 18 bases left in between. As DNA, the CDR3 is TGTGCCAGCAGTTACTCACTTCGGTCGGGCTTCGGCACTGAAGCTTTCTTT. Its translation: CASSYSLRSGFGTEAFF.

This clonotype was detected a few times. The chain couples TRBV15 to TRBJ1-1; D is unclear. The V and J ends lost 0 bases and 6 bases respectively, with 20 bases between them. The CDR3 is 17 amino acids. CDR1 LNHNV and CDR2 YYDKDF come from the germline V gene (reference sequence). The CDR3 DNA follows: TGTGCCACCAGCAGAGATTCTCTAAGCTCCGGAAGACCTGAAGCTTTCTTT. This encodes CATSRDSLSSGRPEAFF.

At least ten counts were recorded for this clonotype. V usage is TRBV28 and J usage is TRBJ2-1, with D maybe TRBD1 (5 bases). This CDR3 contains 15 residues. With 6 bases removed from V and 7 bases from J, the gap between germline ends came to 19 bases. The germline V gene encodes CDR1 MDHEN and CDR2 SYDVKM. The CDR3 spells CASSTFFQGGNEQFF. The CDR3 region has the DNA TGTGCCAGCAGCACTTTTTTTCAGGGTGGGAATGAGCAGTTCTTC.

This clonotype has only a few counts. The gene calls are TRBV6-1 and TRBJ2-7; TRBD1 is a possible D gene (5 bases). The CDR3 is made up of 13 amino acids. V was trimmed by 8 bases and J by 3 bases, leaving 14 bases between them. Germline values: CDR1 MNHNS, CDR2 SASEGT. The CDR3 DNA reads TGTGCCAGCGGGGCAGGGCCTCGCTACGAGCAGTACTTC. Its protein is CASGAGPRYEQYF.

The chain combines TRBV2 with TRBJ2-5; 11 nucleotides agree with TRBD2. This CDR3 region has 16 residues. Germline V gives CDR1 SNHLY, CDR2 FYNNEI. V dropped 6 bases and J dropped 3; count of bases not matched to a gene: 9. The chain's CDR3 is CASRLPGLADKETQYF. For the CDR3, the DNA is TGTGCCAGCAGGTTACCGGGACTAGCGGATAAAGAGACCCAGTACTTC.